The 30 T cell receptor beta chains in this list originate from one sample, sequenced in a study of T cells after yellow fever vaccination. TCRdb independently ran MiXCR on the 5' RACE reads; one entry per CDR3 protein. The data hold roughly 310,000 distinct CDR3 sequences, with approximately 9% observed a single time. Sequenced here: PBMCs, sampled on the day of the first yellow fever vaccination. These receptors originate from a man aged 18 to 30 who received the YFV17D yellow fever vaccine.

In this sample, this clonotype turned up a few times. The chain joins TRBV18 to TRBJ1-2, with a possible D match to TRBD1 (6 bases). Germline loops: CDR1 KGHSH, CDR2 LQKENI. V lost 0 bases, J lost 7 bases, and 12 bases lay in between. The CDR3 spans 14 residues. The CDR3 bases are TGTGCCAGCTCACCACCCTCGGGGGCACTTGGCTACACCTTC. Its protein product is CASSPPSGALGYTF.

The chain recombines TRBV4-3 with TRBJ2-3; the D gene is possibly TRBD2 (7 bases). Germline V gene lookup returns CDR1 LGHNA and CDR2 YSLEER. The CDR3 has 16 amino acids. Trimming removed 5 bases at V and 3 bases at J, with 18 bases between. CDR3: CASSSQGGGWTDTQYF. In DNA, the CDR3 is TGCGCCAGCAGCTCTCAAGGGGGGGGCTGGACAGATACGCAGTATTTT.

In this sample, this clonotype turned up a few times. The rearrangement joins TRBV5-1 to TRBJ2-7; 7 bases agree with TRBD1. Germline V gene data show CDR1 as SGHRS and CDR2 as YFSETQ. The CDR3 is made up of 14 amino acids. V trimming: 4 bases; J trimming: 1 base; junction bases outside the gene matches: 5. The CDR3 spells CASSGYRGSYEQYF. In DNA, the CDR3 is TGCGCCAGCAGCGGGTACAGGGGATCCTACGAGCAGTACTTC. Full variable domain (remainder filled in from reference TRBV5-1 and TRBJ2-7): KAGVTQTPRYLIKTRGQQVTLSCSPISGHRSVSWYQQTPGQGLQFLFEYFSETQRNKGNFPGRFSGRQFSNSRSEMNVSTLELGDSALYLCASSGYRGSYEQYFGPGTRLTVT.

V is TRBV11-2 and J is TRBJ1-2; 9 positions agree with TRBD1. CDR1 is SGHAT, CDR2 FQNNGV, per germline. After removal of 1 base from V and 0 bases from J, the junction contained 3 bases not matched to a gene. This CDR3 is 16 amino acids long. CDR3 region: CASSLAGTGSNYGYTF. The CDR3 bases are TGTGCCAGCAGCTTAGCTGGGACAGGGTCTAACTATGGCTACACCTTC.

V is TRBV7-9 and J is TRBJ1-2; D uncertain. The CDR3 totals 13 residues. The V gene lost 4 bases and the J gene lost 0 bases, with 6 bases spanning the gap. CDR1 is SEHNR and CDR2 is FQNEAQ in the germline V gene (reference sequence). For the CDR3, the DNA is TGTGCCAGCAGCTCTCGGCCTAACTATGGCTACACCTTC. Translating gives CASSSRPNYGYTF.

This clonotype was observed at least ten times. The chain is built from TRBV19 and TRBJ2-3; 8 bases fit TRBD1. CDR1 and CDR2 (germline): LNHDA, SQIVND (reference sequence). This CDR3 comprises 16 residues. V lost 4 bases and J lost 5; bases outside the gene matches: 11. Here the CDR3 reads CASSTPRDRGGDTQYF. The CDR3 nucleotides read TGTGCCAGTAGTACGCCCCGAGACAGGGGTGGAGATACGCAGTATTTT.

V usage is TRBV4-2 and J usage is TRBJ1-5, with D unresolved. V gave up 4 bases and J gave up 4 bases, with 14 bases separating them. Germline V gene sequence: CDR1 LGHNA, CDR2 YNFKEQ. The CDR3 runs to 15 residues. The CDR3 spells CASSPNEGTNQPQHF. In nucleotides, the CDR3 is TGTGCCAGCAGCCCAAATGAGGGAACTAATCAGCCCCAGCATTTT.

This clonotype was recorded many times. The chain employs TRBV4-3 and TRBJ2-3; 11 bases are shared with TRBD2. The CDR3 is made up of 15 amino acids. Germline CDR1 and CDR2: LGHNA and YSLEER. Losses at the gene ends were 0 bases for V and 6 bases for J; bases not matched to a gene: 2. For the CDR3, the DNA is TGCGCCAGCAGCCAAGATAGCGGGGGGGCCGATACGCAGTATTTT. It specifies CASSQDSGGADTQYF.

This chain links TRBV5-1 with TRBJ2-5; D ambiguous. Germline V lookup: CDR1 SGHRS, CDR2 YFSETQ. The CDR3 contains 13 residues. V was pared by 5 bases and J by 1 base, with 9 bases between. As DNA, the CDR3 is TGCGCCAGCAGGATTCGCATCCAAGAGACCCAGTACTTC. Encoded protein: CASRIRIQETQYF.

This clonotype has only a few counts. V usage is TRBV11-3 and J usage is TRBJ2-3; possibly TRBD2 for D (6 bases). The CDR3 contains 14 residues. V lost 0 bases and J lost 11, with 15 bases in between. Germline V gives CDR1 SGHNT, CDR2 YENEEA. In nucleotides, the CDR3 is TGTGCCAGCAGCTTAGATGGCCGGTTGGAGGGGCAGTATTTT. Residues: CASSLDGRLEGQYF.

This clonotype was picked up many times. The chain links TRBV5-6 to TRBJ2-3; no reliable D call. The V end lost 0 bases, the J end lost 2 bases, and 16 bases lay between the germline ends. This CDR3 comprises 17 residues. The germline CDR1 and CDR2 sequences are SGHDT and YYEEEE. CDR3 region: CASSLGMSTVFTDTQYF. CDR3 bases: TGTGCCAGCAGCTTGGGGATGAGTACCGTTTTCACAGATACGCAGTATTTT.

This clonotype was observed at least ten times. The rearrangement joins TRBV5-4 to TRBJ2-1; D is uncertain. The CDR3 contains 13 residues. Per the germline V gene, CDR1 is SGHNT and CDR2 is YYREEE (reference sequence). V lost 2 bases and J 10 bases, leaving 13 bases between the germline ends. Written as DNA, the CDR3 is TGTGCCAGCAGCTTTTTCTCTCCCGACGAGCAGTTCTTC. Its protein product is CASSFFSPDEQFF.

There are a few counts of this clonotype. The chain has TRBV18 and TRBJ2-1; D unresolved. CDR1 KGHSH and CDR2 LQKENI come from the germline V gene. Trimming cost V 0 bases and J 8 bases, with 8 bases left between them. CDR3 size: 13 residues. The CDR3 loop is CASSPPEADEQFF. The CDR3 nucleotides are TGTGCCAGCTCACCACCCGAGGCAGATGAGCAGTTCTTC.

This clonotype has a handful of counts. V and J are TRBV5-1 and TRBJ1-4; perhaps TRBD1 as D (5 bases). The V end lost 2 bases, the J end lost 5 bases, and 22 bases lay between the germline ends. CDR1 is SGHRS, CDR2 YFSETQ, per germline. The CDR3 totals 18 residues. CDR3 protein: CASSLSRVLTAPNEKLFF. The CDR3 DNA reads as TGCGCCAGCAGCTTATCCAGGGTGCTAACGGCCCCAAATGAAAAACTGTTTTTT.

This chain links TRBV5-1 with TRBJ2-1; D not resolved. The CDR3 has 12 amino acids. V was trimmed by 2 bases and J by 4 bases, leaving 4 bases between them. Looked up from germline, CDR1 is SGHRS and CDR2 is YFSETQ. The CDR3 here is CASSFEYNEQFF. In DNA form, the CDR3 reads TGCGCCAGCAGCTTTGAATACAATGAGCAGTTCTTC. Looking up the rest from reference TRBV5-1 and TRBJ2-1 gives the full variable domain: KAGVTQTPRYLIKTRGQQVTLSCSPISGHRSVSWYQQTPGQGLQFLFEYFSETQRNKGNFPGRFSGRQFSNSRSEMNVSTLELGDSALYLCASSFEYNEQFFGPGTRLTVL.

The chain joins TRBV18 to TRBJ1-6; D call uncertain. CDR1 is KGHSH and CDR2 is LQKENI in the germline V gene. CDR3 size: 16 residues. Trimming shortened V by 1 base and J by 3 bases, and 10 bases separated the two germline ends. The chain's CDR3 is CASSPLAAGYNSPLHF. The CDR3 coding sequence is TGTGCCAGCTCACCACTGGCCGCAGGCTATAATTCACCCCTCCACTTT.

This clonotype was seen ten or more times. The CDR3 is CASSLVALGTELFF. CDR3 DNA sequence: TGTGCCAGCAGCTTAGTGGCGCTAGGAACGGAGCTGTTTTTT. This chain links TRBV7-2 with TRBJ2-2; D gene unclear. V was pared by 1 base and J by 10 bases, with 13 bases between. This CDR3 region has 14 residues. CDR1 is SGHTA and CDR2 is FQGNSA in the germline V gene.

This clonotype was seen a few times. The chain has TRBV20-1 and TRBJ2-1; 9 positions match TRBD1. Germline CDR1 is DFQATT and CDR2 is SNEGSKA (reference sequence). Trimming removed 3 bases from V and 9 bases from J; junction bases left unmatched: 15. There are 16 residues in the CDR3. The CDR3 region is CSASSPRDRESSEQFF. The CDR3 coding sequence is TGCAGTGCTAGCTCCCCGAGGGACAGGGAGTCTAGTGAGCAGTTCTTC.

The chain joins TRBV5-1 to TRBJ2-2, with a weak D call TRBD2 (6 bases). V lost 1 base to trimming and J lost 7 bases, with 11 bases between them. Germline values: CDR1 SGHRS, CDR2 YFSETQ. This CDR3 spans 14 amino acids. The CDR3 bases are TGCGCCAGCAGCTTGTGGGCTAGCGACGGGGAGCTGTTTTTT. This encodes CASSLWASDGELFF.

V usage is TRBV5-1 and J usage is TRBJ2-5; D possibly corresponds to TRBD1 (5 bases). Trimming left V 0 bases short and J 4 bases short, with 13 bases between. CDR1 is SGHRS, CDR2 YFSETQ, per germline. There are 15 residues in the CDR3. CDR3 DNA sequence: TGCGCCAGCAGCTTGGCGCAGGGAATAGGAGAGACCCAGTACTTC. It is translated as CASSLAQGIGETQYF.

This clonotype was seen a few times. V usage is TRBV28 and J usage is TRBJ2-5; 10 bases match TRBD2. Per germline, CDR1 MDHEN and CDR2 SYDVKM. The CDR3 runs 14 residues. J lost 4 bases, V lost 6 bases, and 5 bases had no gene match. CDR3 in amino acids: CASRSGGAAETQYF. The CDR3 coding sequence is TGTGCCAGCAGGAGCGGGGGGGCCGCAGAGACCCAGTACTTC. Together with reference TRBV28 and TRBJ2-5, the CDR3 gives the full variable domain: DVKVTQSSRYLVKRTGEKVFLECVQDMDHENMFWYRQDPGLGLRLIYFSYDVKMKEKGDIPEGYSVSREKKERFSLILESASTNQTSMYLCASRSGGAAETQYFGPGTRLLVL.

This chain uses TRBV7-2 with TRBJ2-6, with D tentatively TRBD1 or TRBD2 (5 bases each). Trimming left V 0 bases short and J 4 bases short, with 10 bases between. In germline, CDR1 is SGHTA, CDR2 FQGNSA. This CDR3 is 16 amino acids long. The CDR3 coding sequence is TGTGCCAGCAGCTTAGCGAGGGGTGGCGGGGCCAACGTCCTGACTTTC. This gives the protein CASSLARGGGANVLTF.

The chain carries TRBV5-1 and TRBJ2-5; maybe TRBD2 (6 bases). Germline V CDR1 and CDR2: SGHRS, YFSETQ. V was shortened by 3 bases and J by 4 bases, with 22 bases between the two germline ends. The CDR3 spans 17 residues. This chain's CDR3 is CASSYGTLRGLGETQYF. In DNA form, the CDR3 reads TGCGCCAGCAGCTACGGGACTCTTCGAGGCTTGGGAGAGACCCAGTACTTC. Using reference TRBV5-1 and TRBJ2-5 for the parts outside the CDR3, the full variable domain is KAGVTQTPRYLIKTRGQQVTLSCSPISGHRSVSWYQQTPGQGLQFLFEYFSETQRNKGNFPGRFSGRQFSNSRSEMNVSTLELGDSALYLCASSYGTLRGLGETQYFGPGTRLLVL.

This clonotype turned up a few times. V and J are TRBV10-3 and TRBJ2-3, with TRBD2 matching 8 bases. CDR3 length: 13 amino acids. CDR1 is ENHRY and CDR2 is SYGVKD in the germline V gene. Trimming cost V 7 bases and J 5 bases; bases outside gene matches: 5. CDR3 nucleotides: TGTGCCATCACCGGGGGGGAGGAAGATACGCAGTATTTT. This codes for CAITGGEEDTQYF.

This clonotype was detected a few times. J is TRBJ2-5 and V is TRBV7-2, with 11 positions matching TRBD2. Germline CDR1 is SGHTA and CDR2 is FQGNSA. V lost 9 bases, J lost 3 bases, and 6 bases stayed unmatched. This CDR3 region has 14 residues. The CDR3 DNA is TGTGCCAGTAGACTGACTAGCGGGAAAGAGACCCAGTACTTC. Protein product: CASRLTSGKETQYF.

A single count supports this clonotype. V usage is TRBV19 and J usage is TRBJ2-2; D unclear. V gave up 5 bases and J gave up 6 bases, with 16 bases separating them. The V gene's germline CDR1 is LNHDA and CDR2 SQIVND (reference sequence). The CDR3 is 15 amino acids. CDR3 in DNA: TGTGCCAGTAGTCCCCGGGCCCGACGAGCCGGGGAGCTGTTTTTT. Encoded protein: CASSPRARRAGELFF.

This clonotype came up a few times. This rearrangement joins TRBV20-1 to TRBJ1-2; D gene unclear. Deletions cut 6 bases from V and 5 bases from J, with 16 bases between. The CDR3 runs 13 residues. Per germline, CDR1 DFQATT and CDR2 SNEGSKA (reference sequence). This CDR3 reads CSALSPRRYGYTF. CDR3 DNA: TGCAGTGCCCTCTCTCCCAGGAGGTATGGCTACACCTTC.

This clonotype was seen a few times. The rearrangement links TRBV7-2 to TRBJ2-1; D may be TRBD1 (6 bases). The CDR3 consists of 13 residues. The V and J ends lost 0 bases and 13 bases respectively, with 13 bases between them. Germline V CDR1 and CDR2: SGHTA, FQGNSA. DNA of the CDR3: TGTGCCAGCAGCTTAGCCCGGGACATGGGACAGTTCTTC. This gives the protein CASSLARDMGQFF.

This chain connects TRBV12-3 or TRBV12-4 to TRBJ2-5; D ambiguous. Trimming pared 5 bases from V and 2 bases from J, leaving 9 bases between. This CDR3 is 13 amino acids long. The chain's CDR3 is CASSVRRQETQYF. The CDR3 coding sequence is TGTGCCAGCAGTGTCCGGAGACAAGAGACCCAGTACTTC.

J is TRBJ2-4 and V is TRBV9, with 7 bases that match TRBD1. Germline loops: CDR1 SGDLS, CDR2 YYNGEE. V dropped 0 bases and J dropped 8; count of bases not matched to a gene: 11. This CDR3 is 16 amino acids long. For the CDR3, the DNA is TGTGCCAGCAGCGTAGAAGGGGGCGCGACCTCCGACATTCAGTACTTC. It translates to CASSVEGGATSDIQYF.